This TCR beta chain is drawn from a study of T-cell memory formation after mild COVID-19. Study conclusions and caveats: The appearance of some responding clones in pre-infection memory suggested that cross-reactive memory joined. Clones contracting across day 15 to 85 had a balanced CD4/CD8 profile; later expanding clones leaned CD4+.

CDR3 size: 12 residues. V was pared by 1 base and J by 3 bases, with 5 bases between. Germline CDR1 is GTSNPN and CDR2 is SVGIG (reference sequence). TCRdb called the 5' RACE reads again in MiXCR, with one record for every CDR3 protein. The sample has some 490,000 distinct CDR3 sequences; around a sixth are singletons. In its sample, this clonotype was seen a few times. Its target is not known. The gene calls are TRBV30 and TRBJ2-3; the D is unclear. Sequences were obtained from PBMCs or a T cell subset sorted from them (not recorded which). The sequence was collected from an adult woman who had mild COVID-19 (a few samples of this study predate the infection). Cell type and time point are not known. The CDR3 reads CAWSEATDTQYF. CDR3 nucleotide sequence: TGTGCCTGGAGTGAGGCAACAGATACGCAGTATTTT.